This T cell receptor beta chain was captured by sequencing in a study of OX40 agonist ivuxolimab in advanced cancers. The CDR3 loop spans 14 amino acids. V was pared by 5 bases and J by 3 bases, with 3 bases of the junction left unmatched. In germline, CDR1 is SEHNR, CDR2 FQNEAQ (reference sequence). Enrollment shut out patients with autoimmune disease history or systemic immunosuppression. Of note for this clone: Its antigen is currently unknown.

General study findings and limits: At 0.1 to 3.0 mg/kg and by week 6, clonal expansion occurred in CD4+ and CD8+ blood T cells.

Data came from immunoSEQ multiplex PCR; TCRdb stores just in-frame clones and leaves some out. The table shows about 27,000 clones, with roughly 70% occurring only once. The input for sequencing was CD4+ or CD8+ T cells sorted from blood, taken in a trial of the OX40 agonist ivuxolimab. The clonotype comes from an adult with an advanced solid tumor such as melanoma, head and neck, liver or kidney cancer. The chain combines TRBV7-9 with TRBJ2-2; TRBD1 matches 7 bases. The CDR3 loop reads CASSQQGYTGELFF. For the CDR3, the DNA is TGTGCCAGCAGCCAACAGGGGTACACCGGGGAGCTGTTTTTT. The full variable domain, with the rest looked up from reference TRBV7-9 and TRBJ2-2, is DTGVSQNPRHKITKRGQNVTFRCDPISEHNRLYWYRQTLGQGPEFLTYFQNEAQLEKSRLLSDRFSAERPKGSFSTLEIQRTEQGDSAMYLCASSQQGYTGELFFGEGSRLTVL.